This T cell receptor (beta chain) originates from a study of Graves' ophthalmopathy and Graves' hyperthyroidism. Study in general: The authors collected peripheral blood at initial diagnosis, before any treatment.

This clonotype was observed many times. The V gene's germline CDR1 is MGHDK and CDR2 SYGVNS. The V gene lost 3 bases and the J gene lost 3 bases, with 11 bases spanning the gap. This CDR3 is built from 14 residues. The TCR beta CDR3 regions underwent amplification from RNA transcripts. Scientists carried out first-round RT-PCR using HTBI primers and then a second-round multiplex PCR. MiXCR, applied by TCRdb to the multiplex PCR reads, yields one record per CDR3 protein. Among hundreds of thousands of distinct CDR3 sequences listed, roughly two fifths were seen once. This receptor was identified in an adult man with Graves' ophthalmopathy. Sequenced: peripheral blood. The V call is TRBV25-1, the J call TRBJ1-1, with TRBD1 as a possible D gene (6 bases). CDR3 region: CASSDLGAHTEAFF. CDR3 coding DNA: TGTGCCAGCAGTGACTTGGGGGCACACACTGAAGCTTTCTTT.